The 8 T cell receptor beta chains reported below all come from one sample, sequenced in a study of patients and donors after allogeneic stem cell transplantation (dated by TCRdb to about 2020). Receptor amplification or capture employed RT-PCR. Sequencing relied on a NextSeq 550. TCRdb redid the processing of the public reads, applying fastp at Q25 and MiXCR, and retained in-frame beta chains. Each CDR3 protein appears once, grouped with its most common genes and DNA. The sample contains roughly 960,000 distinct CDR3 sequences, roughly 18% of them found a single time. Of the sample, 5.5% to 6.5% is held by the ten largest clones. Sequencing input: blood, either unsorted or a sorted T cell fraction (not recorded which). Source of these receptors: a human donor who was either an allogeneic HSCT recipient or a stem cell or donor lymphocyte infusion donor (not recorded which). It is not recorded whose cells these are; they may come from a transplant donor.

V and J are TRBV6-4 and TRBJ2-1; a weak D match, TRBD1 (6 bases). This CDR3 has 15 amino acids. Germline CDR1 and CDR2: MRHNA and SNTAGT. V was shortened by 6 bases and J by 8 bases, with 20 bases between the two germline ends. The CDR3 loop reads CASSEGQTALDEQFF. CDR3 coding DNA: TGTGCCAGCAGCGAGGGACAAACCGCCTTGGATGAGCAGTTCTTC.

The V and J genes are TRBV5-6 and TRBJ1-1; 7 bases map to TRBD1. Germline CDR1 and CDR2: SGHDT and YYEEEE. This CDR3 region has 14 residues. The J segment lost 1 base and the V segment lost 2 bases, leaving 2 bases of the junction unmatched. The CDR3 nucleotides are TGTGCCAGCAGCTTTTACAGGGGGAACACTGAAGCTTTCTTT. Its translation: CASSFYRGNTEAFF.

The genes are TRBV25-1 and TRBJ1-1; D may be TRBD1 (6 bases). This CDR3 has 14 amino acids. In germline, CDR1 is MGHDK, CDR2 SYGVNS. V shed 7 bases and J shed 2 bases, with 14 bases lying between them. The chain's CDR3 is CASTGTPGNTEAFF. The CDR3 bases are TGTGCCAGCACGGGGACACCGGGAAACACTGAAGCTTTCTTT.

V and J are TRBV7-9 and TRBJ2-1; D is perhaps TRBD2 (5 bases). Germline V gene data show CDR1 as SEHNR and CDR2 as FQNEAQ (reference sequence). The CDR3 has 13 residues. The V gene lost 2 bases and the J gene lost 8 bases, with 10 bases spanning the gap. CDR3 sequence (DNA): TGTGCCAGCAGCTTACGACTATCCCATGAGCAGTTCTTC. This codes for CASSLRLSHEQFF.

This sequence joins TRBV20-1 and TRBJ1-5; D is ambiguous. Germline CDR1 DFQATT, CDR2 SNEGSKA (reference sequence). The CDR3 loop spans 16 amino acids. The V end was cut by 1 base, the J end by 5 bases, with 18 bases between. The CDR3 reads CSARVDRLSPHQPQHF. As DNA, the CDR3 is TGCAGTGCTAGAGTGGACCGGTTGTCCCCCCATCAGCCCCAGCATTTT.

The chain has TRBV4-1 and TRBJ2-1; a possible D gene is TRBD2 (5 bases). Germline V CDR1 and CDR2: MGHRA, YSYEKL. V shed 4 bases and J shed 10 bases, with 14 bases lying between them. The CDR3 length is 13 residues. CDR3 loop: CASSLAGVVEQFF. The CDR3 DNA reads TGCGCCAGCAGCCTCGCCGGGGTTGTAGAGCAGTTCTTC.

The chain employs TRBV20-1 and TRBJ1-2; no firm D call. The V end lost 8 bases, the J end lost 7 bases, and 14 bases lay between the germline ends. The CDR3 consists of 11 residues. Germline V gives CDR1 DFQATT, CDR2 SNEGSKA (reference sequence). The CDR3 region has the DNA TGCAGTAATCCGTCGAGGTCTGGCTACACCTTC. Translating gives CSNPSRSGYTF.

This clonotype was detected many times. This chain links TRBV6-2 or TRBV6-3 with TRBJ2-1; D is uncertain. V was cut by 3 bases and J by 7 bases, with 13 bases left in between. Germline CDR1 and CDR2: MNHEY and SVGEGT. The CDR3 runs 14 residues. The CDR3 region has the DNA TGTGCCAGCAGTTATTTCTCCCCTACAAATGAGCAGTTCTTC. Protein: CASSYFSPTNEQFF.